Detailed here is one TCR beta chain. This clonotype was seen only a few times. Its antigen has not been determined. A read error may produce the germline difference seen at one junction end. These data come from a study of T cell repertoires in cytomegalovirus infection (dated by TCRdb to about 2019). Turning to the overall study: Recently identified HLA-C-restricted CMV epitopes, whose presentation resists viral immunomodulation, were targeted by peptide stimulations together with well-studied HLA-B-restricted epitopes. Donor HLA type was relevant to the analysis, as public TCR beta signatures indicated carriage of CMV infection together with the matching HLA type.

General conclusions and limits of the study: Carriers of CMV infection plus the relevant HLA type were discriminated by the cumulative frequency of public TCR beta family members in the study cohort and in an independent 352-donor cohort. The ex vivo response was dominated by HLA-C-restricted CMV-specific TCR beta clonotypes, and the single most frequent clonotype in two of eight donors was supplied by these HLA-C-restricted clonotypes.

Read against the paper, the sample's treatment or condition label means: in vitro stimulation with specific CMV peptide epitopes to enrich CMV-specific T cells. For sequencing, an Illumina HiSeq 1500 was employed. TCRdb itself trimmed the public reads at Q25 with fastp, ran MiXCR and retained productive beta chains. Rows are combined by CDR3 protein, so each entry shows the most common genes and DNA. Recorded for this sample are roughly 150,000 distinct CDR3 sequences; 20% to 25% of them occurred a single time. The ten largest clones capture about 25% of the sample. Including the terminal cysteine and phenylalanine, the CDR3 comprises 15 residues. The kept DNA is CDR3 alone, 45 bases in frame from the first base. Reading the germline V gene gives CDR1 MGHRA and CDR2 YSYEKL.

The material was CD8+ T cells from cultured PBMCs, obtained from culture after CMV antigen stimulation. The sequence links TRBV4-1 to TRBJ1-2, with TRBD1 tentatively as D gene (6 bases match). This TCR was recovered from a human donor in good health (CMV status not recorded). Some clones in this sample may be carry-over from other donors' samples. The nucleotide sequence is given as TGTGCCAGCAGCCAAACCGGGGGGCGGATTAATGGCTACACCTTC. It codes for CASSQTGGRINGYTF.